Below, 29 T cell receptor beta chains from the same sample are listed, as sequenced in a study of CD8 T cells in ankylosing spondylitis. TCRdb called the 5' RACE reads again in MiXCR, with one record for every CDR3 protein. The sample gives 250,000 to 400,000 distinct CDR3 sequences, roughly 10% of which show up once; about 10% is in the top ten. The material sequenced was blood, either unsorted or a sorted T cell fraction (not recorded which). These receptors were obtained from a female donor with ankylosing spondylitis or in good health (not recorded which).

This clonotype was seen ten or more times. The V gene is TRBV20-1, the J gene TRBJ1-1; D remains ambiguous. V was shortened by 5 bases and J by 7 bases, with 11 bases between the two germline ends. The germline gives CDR1 DFQATT, CDR2 SNEGSKA (reference sequence). The CDR3 loop spans 11 amino acids. CDR3 in DNA: TGCAGTGCTTCCCCGGGAGGTGAAGCTTTCTTT. Translating gives CSASPGGEAFF.

The chain is built from TRBV28 and TRBJ2-2, with D uncertain. Trimming removed 6 bases at V and 1 base at J, with 9 bases between. Germline CDR1 and CDR2: MDHEN and SYDVKM. The CDR3 length is 14 residues. CDR3 sequence reads: CASRPIQNTGELFF. In DNA, the CDR3 is TGTGCCAGCAGACCGATCCAGAACACCGGGGAGCTGTTTTTT.

This clonotype turned up a few times. V usage is TRBV27 and J usage is TRBJ1-5, with D maybe TRBD1 (5 bases). The CDR3 loop spans 18 amino acids. The V and J ends lost 3 bases and 2 bases respectively, with 20 bases between them. CDR1 and CDR2 (germline): MNHEY, SMNVEV (reference sequence). CDR3 nucleotides: TGTGCCAGCAGTTTCCCCGGGACCGCAGTTCGGGGCAATCAGCCCCAGCATTTT. It translates to CASSFPGTAVRGNQPQHF.

This clonotype appeared many times. This chain connects TRBV5-1 to TRBJ2-3, with 10 bases matching TRBD2. Germline V gene data show CDR1 as SGHRS and CDR2 as YFSETQ. Trimming cost V 6 bases and J 3 bases; bases outside gene matches: 4. CDR3 size: 14 residues. DNA of the CDR3: TGCGCCAGCAAGGAGCGGGGGGGTACAGATACGCAGTATTTT. This translates into CASKERGGTDTQYF. Filled out from reference TRBV5-1 and TRBJ2-3, the complete variable domain reads KAGVTQTPRYLIKTRGQQVTLSCSPISGHRSVSWYQQTPGQGLQFLFEYFSETQRNKGNFPGRFSGRQFSNSRSEMNVSTLELGDSALYLCASKERGGTDTQYFGPGTRLTVL.

The CDR3 protein is CASSPLLGPNEQFF. CDR3 in DNA: TGTGCCAGCTCACCCCTACTAGGCCCCAATGAGCAGTTCTTC. The chain employs TRBV18 and TRBJ2-1, with D perhaps matching TRBD2 (5 bases). CDR3 length: 14 amino acids. Trimming left V 3 bases short and J 6 bases short, with 12 bases between. Germline lookup yields CDR1 KGHSH and CDR2 LQKENI.

This clonotype was recorded many times. The V gene is TRBV5-1, the J gene TRBJ2-1; no definite D call. Germline CDR1 SGHRS, CDR2 YFSETQ. This CDR3 contains 11 residues. V gave up 2 bases and J gave up 7 bases, with 4 bases separating them. Written as DNA, the CDR3 is TGCGCCAGCAGCTTCTTGAATGAGCAGTTCTTC. Translated: CASSFLNEQFF.

Notes on this clonotype: Being one base from a much bigger clone, this may be a read error. The V call is TRBV5-1, the J call TRBJ2-2; weak D call: TRBD2 (6 bases). The CDR3 sequence is 16 residues long. The V gene's germline CDR1 is SGHRS and CDR2 YFSETQ. CDR3 coding DNA: TGCGCCAGCAGCCCAGTGGTAGCGGTGAACACCGGGGAGCTGATTTTT. Translating it yields CASSPVVAVNTGELIF. Combining the CDR3 with reference TRBV5-1 and TRBJ2-2 gives the whole variable domain KAGVTQTPRYLIKTRGQQVTLSCSPISGHRSVSWYQQTPGQGLQFLFEYFSETQRNKGNFPGRFSGRQFSNSRSEMNVSTLELGDSALYLCASSPVVAVNTGELIFGEGSRLTVL.

The sample holds many counts of this clonotype. The gene calls are TRBV10-3 and TRBJ2-3; 7 positions match TRBD1. CDR3 length equals 16 residues. Germline CDR1 and CDR2: ENHRY and SYGVKD. After removal of 4 bases from V and 3 bases from J, the junction contained 10 bases not matched to a gene. The CDR3 here is CAISASAGGLTDTQYF. CDR3 coding DNA: TGTGCCATCAGTGCTTCGGCAGGGGGTTTGACAGATACGCAGTATTTT.

This clonotype came up many times. The chain employs TRBV9 and TRBJ2-2, with D unresolved. Germline CDR1 SGDLS, CDR2 YYNGEE. There are 14 residues in the CDR3. V gave up 6 bases and J gave up 0 bases, with 9 bases separating them. CDR3 in amino acids: CASTERTNTGELFF. The CDR3 bases are TGTGCCAGCACGGAACGGACGAACACCGGGGAGCTGTTTTTT.

There are many counts of this clonotype. The chain has TRBV7-8 and TRBJ2-7; D perhaps matches TRBD1 (6 bases). V was pared by 7 bases and J by 2 bases, with 15 bases between. Germline lookup yields CDR1 SGHVS and CDR2 FQNEAQ. CDR3 length equals 14 residues. CDR3 sequence (DNA): TGTGCCAGCACCCCAAGGACAGACCCCTACGAGCAGTACTTC. It translates to CASTPRTDPYEQYF.

This clonotype turned up a few times. This chain uses TRBV19 with TRBJ1-4; D is ambiguous. Germline assignment: CDR1 LNHDA and CDR2 SQIVND (reference sequence). Trimming removed 6 bases from V and 8 bases from J, with 16 bases in between. The CDR3 has 14 residues. CDR3 amino acids: CASSTHTRSEKLFF. For the CDR3, the DNA is TGTGCCAGTAGCACCCACACCCGATCCGAAAAACTGTTTTTT. Based on the CDR3 plus reference TRBV19 and TRBJ1-4, the full variable domain is DGGITQSPKYLFRKEGQNVTLSCEQNLNHDAMYWYRQDPGQGLRLIYYSQIVNDFQKGDIAEGYSVSREKKESFPLTVTSAQKNPTAFYLCASSTHTRSEKLFFGSGTQLSVL.

The table lists this clonotype with many counts. The chain uses TRBV7-8 and TRBJ2-1; D assignment may be TRBD1 or TRBD2 (6 bases each). In germline, CDR1 is SGHVS, CDR2 FQNEAQ. CDR3 length: 15 amino acids. V gave up 5 bases and J gave up 3 bases, with 14 bases separating them. The CDR3 DNA reads TGTGCCAGCAGCACAGGAGGGGGAGGCTACAATGAGCAGTTCTTC. It codes for CASSTGGGGYNEQFF.

In this sample, this clonotype turned up a few times. The genes are TRBV27 and TRBJ2-6; 9 positions agree with TRBD1. The CDR3 sequence is 18 residues long. The germline V gene has CDR1 MNHEY and CDR2 SMNVEV (reference sequence). V shed 3 bases, J shed 0 bases, and the junction held 6 bases outside the gene matches. In DNA form, the CDR3 reads TGTGCCAGCAGTTTTGGGACAGGGTCCTTCTCTGGGGCCAACGTCCTGACTTTC. Amino acid sequence: CASSFGTGSFSGANVLTF.

At least ten counts were recorded for this clonotype. This sequence joins TRBV5-1 and TRBJ1-2; D gene uncertain. Looked up from germline, CDR1 is SGHRS and CDR2 is YFSETQ. The CDR3 runs to 13 residues. Trimming took 7 bases from V and 3 from J, leaving 13 bases between them. This chain's CDR3 is CASQLAVDYGYTF. In nucleotides, the CDR3 is TGCGCCAGCCAACTGGCAGTAGACTATGGCTACACCTTC. Filled out from reference TRBV5-1 and TRBJ1-2, the complete variable domain reads KAGVTQTPRYLIKTRGQQVTLSCSPISGHRSVSWYQQTPGQGLQFLFEYFSETQRNKGNFPGRFSGRQFSNSRSEMNVSTLELGDSALYLCASQLAVDYGYTFGSGTRLTVV.

This clonotype was counted many times. The J gene is TRBJ2-1, the V gene TRBV20-1; D remains unclear. Germline CDR1 DFQATT, CDR2 SNEGSKA (reference sequence). The CDR3 has 13 residues. V was trimmed by 1 base and J by 7 bases, leaving 11 bases between them. CDR3 loop: CSARVMGSNEQFF. In nucleotides, the CDR3 is TGCAGTGCTAGAGTGATGGGGTCGAATGAGCAGTTCTTC.

This chain connects TRBV27 to TRBJ2-1; TRBD2 agrees at 7 bases. J lost 3 bases, V lost 2 bases, and 10 bases had no gene match. The CDR3 is 17 residues long. Germline CDR1 and CDR2: MNHEY and SMNVEV (reference sequence). CDR3 loop: CASSLGLWGGYYNEQFF. CDR3 sequence (DNA): TGTGCCAGCAGTTTAGGTCTCTGGGGGGGTTACTACAATGAGCAGTTCTTC.

This clonotype occurred many times. The chain employs TRBV12-3 or TRBV12-4 and TRBJ2-1, with 11 bases aligning to TRBD1. The CDR3 extends over 16 amino acids. J gave up 7 bases and V 6 bases, and 11 bases lay outside the gene matches. The CDR3 sequence: CASRPDWDRGRNEQFF. The CDR3 bases are TGTGCCAGCAGGCCGGATTGGGACAGGGGGAGGAATGAGCAGTTCTTC.

Remarks on this clonotype: With a much larger clone just one base away, this may be a read error. V gene TRBV9 combines with J gene TRBJ2-1; no clear D gene. Germline CDR1 reads SGDLS; CDR2 reads YYNGEE. CDR3 size: 11 residues. Deletions cut 3 bases from V and 5 bases from J, with 3 bases between. The CDR3 DNA is TGTGCCAGCAGCGCGAACAATGAGCAGTTCTTC. Its translation is CASSANNEQFF. The full variable domain, with the rest looked up from reference TRBV9 and TRBJ2-1, is DSGVTQTPKHLITATGQRVTLRCSPRSGDLSVYWYQQSLDQGLQFLIQYYNGEERAKGNILERFSAQQFPDLHSELNLSSLELGDSALYFCASSANNEQFFGPGTRLTVL.

This chain links TRBV15 with TRBJ1-2; no clear D. Trimming left V 3 bases short and J 2 bases short, with 10 bases between. This CDR3 is 14 amino acids long. CDR1 and CDR2 from the germline V gene are LNHNV and YYDKDF (reference sequence). The CDR3 DNA follows: TGTGCCACCAGCAGGGGCGAAAACAACTATGGCTACACCTTC. Amino acids: CATSRGENNYGYTF.

This clonotype was seen ten or more times. The chain has TRBV5-1 and TRBJ2-7; D possibly corresponds to TRBD1 (5 bases). CDR1 and CDR2 (germline): SGHRS, YFSETQ. V gave up 4 bases and J gave up 2 bases, with 10 bases separating them. This CDR3 is built from 13 residues. The CDR3 loop reads CASSATGTYEQYF. CDR3 in DNA: TGCGCCAGCAGCGCCACAGGAACCTACGAGCAGTACTTC.

This clonotype was counted many times. V gene TRBV5-1 combines with J gene TRBJ2-3, with a weak D call TRBD1 (5 bases). The CDR3 loop spans 16 amino acids. The V end was cut by 4 bases, the J end by 4 bases, with 19 bases between. Germline CDR1 SGHRS, CDR2 YFSETQ. The CDR3 DNA reads as TGCGCCAGCAGCCCCCCCGGGCCTGTAGGGGCAGATACGCAGTATTTT. Translating it yields CASSPPGPVGADTQYF.

This clonotype occurred many times. This sequence joins TRBV20-1 and TRBJ2-5, with a weak D call TRBD2 (6 bases). The CDR3 length is 13 residues. V lost 3 bases and J 4 bases, leaving 12 bases between the germline ends. In germline, CDR1 is DFQATT, CDR2 SNEGSKA (reference sequence). CDR3 bases: TGCAGTGCTAGCTCCGGAGGGAGAGAGACCCAGTACTTC. Translated: CSASSGGRETQYF.

This clonotype was observed many times. The gene calls are TRBV5-1 and TRBJ1-1; no clear D gene. Germline V gives CDR1 SGHRS, CDR2 YFSETQ. This CDR3 has 14 amino acids. V was shortened by 2 bases and J by 1 base, with 9 bases between the two germline ends. CDR3 in DNA: TGCGCCAGCAGCTTAACGAATGGGAACACTGAAGCTTTCTTT. Translating it yields CASSLTNGNTEAFF.

Only a few counts were recorded for this clonotype. Its ends do not fully match the called genes, so a read error is possible. The chain combines TRBV15 with TRBJ1-1; TRBD1 might be the D (5 bases). This CDR3 contains 17 residues. Germline CDR1 is LNHNV and CDR2 is YYDKDF (reference sequence). The CDR3 region has the DNA TGTGCCACCAGCAGAGATCGAGTTAGGGGACGGAACTCTGAAGCTTTCTTT. It codes for CATSRDRVRGRNSEAFF. Drawing the rest from reference TRBV15 and TRBJ1-1, the complete variable domain is DAMVIQNPRYQVTQFGKPVTLSCSQTLNHNVMYWYQQKSSQAPKLLFHYYDKDFNNEADTPDNFQSRRPNTSFCFLDIRSPGLGDTAMYLCATSRDRVRGRNSEAFFGQGTRLTVV.

This clonotype was seen a handful of times. The chain carries TRBV25-1 and TRBJ2-5; D uncertain. The ends were cut back, 3 bases at V and 13 bases at J, with 15 bases in the middle. Germline CDR1 MGHDK, CDR2 SYGVNS. The length of the CDR3 is 12 residues. CDR3: CASSDTSRPLYF. CDR3 in DNA: TGTGCCAGCAGTGACACCTCACGGCCCCTGTACTTC.

The chain couples TRBV20-1 to TRBJ1-1, with a possible D match to TRBD1 (5 bases). Deletions cut 0 bases from V and 0 bases from J, with 11 bases between. Germline values: CDR1 DFQATT, CDR2 SNEGSKA (reference sequence). CDR3 length: 15 residues. CDR3 bases: TGCAGTGCTAGAGACAGGGTCAGGATGAACACTGAAGCTTTCTTT. This codes for CSARDRVRMNTEAFF.

The table lists this clonotype with a few counts. Sequence at one end of the junction differs from germline and may be a read error. This chain uses TRBV10-2 with TRBJ2-3; 7 nucleotides agree with TRBD1. This CDR3 is built from 13 residues. The V gene's germline CDR1 is WSHSY and CDR2 SAAADI. For the CDR3, the DNA is TGCGCCAGCGGTGACAGGGGCACAGATACGCAGTATTTT. Its translation: CASGDRGTDTQYF.

This clonotype was recorded many times. The CDR3 loop reads CASSLYQGRYGYTF. DNA of the CDR3: TGTGCCAGCAGTTTATACCAGGGCCGCTATGGCTACACCTTC. The chain links TRBV27 to TRBJ1-2; TRBD1 is a possible D gene (5 bases). Trimming took 1 base from V and 4 from J, leaving 10 bases between them. In germline, CDR1 is MNHEY, CDR2 SMNVEV (reference sequence). The CDR3 length is 14 residues.

This clonotype has more than one count but fewer than ten. This chain joins TRBV19 and TRBJ2-1; 7 bases match TRBD2. The CDR3 is 13 amino acids. Germline V CDR1 and CDR2: LNHDA, SQIVND (reference sequence). Losses at the gene ends were 6 bases for V and 4 bases for J; bases not matched to a gene: 3. The CDR3 loop reads CASSGRRYNEQFF. CDR3 sequence (DNA): TGTGCCAGTAGCGGGAGGAGATACAATGAGCAGTTCTTC.